The sequence of this T cell receptor beta chain was determined in a study of identical twins. The CDR3 runs to 14 residues. Germline V CDR1 and CDR2: SGHRS, YFSETQ. The germline V and J ends were trimmed by 4 bases and 6 bases, with 13 bases remaining between them. TCRdb processed the 5' RACE reads anew with MiXCR; each CDR3 protein has one entry. This repertoire shows some 710,000 distinct CDR3 sequences, roughly 6% found once; its top ten account for roughly 1.8%. This chain joins TRBV5-1 and TRBJ2-2, with D unclear. This TCR derives from a man aged 18 to 35 in good health. The sequencing sample was made of naive T cells sorted from blood. The chain's CDR3 is CASSGLSPAGELFF. CDR3 nucleotides: TGCGCCAGCAGCGGTTTATCCCCCGCCGGGGAGCTGTTTTTT.